This TCR beta chain is from a study of OX40 agonist ivuxolimab in advanced cancers. Study findings and constraints: Partial responders at 0.1-3.0 mg/kg showed near-lowest clonal expansion.

A word on this clone: Its antigen is as yet unknown.

Data came from immunoSEQ multiplex PCR; TCRdb stores just in-frame clones and leaves some out. The sample carries roughly 48,000 clones, more than 65% recorded once. Deletions cut 0 bases from V and 7 bases from J, with 8 bases between. Germline CDR1 SGHRS, CDR2 YFSETQ. The CDR3 runs to 13 residues. The TCR was taken from an adult with an advanced solid tumor such as melanoma, head and neck, liver or kidney cancer. This sequence joins TRBV5-1 and TRBJ1-3, with a possible D match to TRBD1 (5 bases). The material was CD4+ or CD8+ T cells sorted from blood, obtained in a trial of the OX40 agonist ivuxolimab. The CDR3 protein is CASSLEGRNTIYF. The CDR3 DNA follows: TGCGCCAGCAGCTTGGAGGGGAGGAACACCATATATTTT.